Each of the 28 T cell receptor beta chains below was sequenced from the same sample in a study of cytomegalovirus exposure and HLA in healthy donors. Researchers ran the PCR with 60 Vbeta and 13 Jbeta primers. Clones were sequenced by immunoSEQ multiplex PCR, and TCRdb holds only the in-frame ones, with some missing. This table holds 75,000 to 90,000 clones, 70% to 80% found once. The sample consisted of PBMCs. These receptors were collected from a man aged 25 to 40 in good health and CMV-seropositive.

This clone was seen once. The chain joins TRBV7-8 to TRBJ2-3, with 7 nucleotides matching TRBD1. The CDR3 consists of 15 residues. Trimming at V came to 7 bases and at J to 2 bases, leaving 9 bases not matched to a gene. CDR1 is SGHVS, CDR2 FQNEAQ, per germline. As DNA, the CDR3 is TGTGCCAGCACGGGTGGGACAGCGATCACAGATACGCAGTATTTT. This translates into CASTGGTAITDTQYF.

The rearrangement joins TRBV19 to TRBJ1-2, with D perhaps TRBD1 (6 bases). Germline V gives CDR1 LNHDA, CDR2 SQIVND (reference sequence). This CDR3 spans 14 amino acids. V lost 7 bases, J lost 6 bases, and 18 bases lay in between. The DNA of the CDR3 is TGTGCCAGTACTCGAGGGGGTGCCTCTAATGGCTACACCTTC. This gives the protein CASTRGGASNGYTF.

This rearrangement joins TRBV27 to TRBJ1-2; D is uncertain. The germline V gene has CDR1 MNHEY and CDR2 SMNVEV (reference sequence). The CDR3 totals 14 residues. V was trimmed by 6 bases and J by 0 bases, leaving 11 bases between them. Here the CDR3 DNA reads TGTGCCAGCAGGCCCCATGGCTCTAACTATGGCTACACCTTC. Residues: CASRPHGSNYGYTF.

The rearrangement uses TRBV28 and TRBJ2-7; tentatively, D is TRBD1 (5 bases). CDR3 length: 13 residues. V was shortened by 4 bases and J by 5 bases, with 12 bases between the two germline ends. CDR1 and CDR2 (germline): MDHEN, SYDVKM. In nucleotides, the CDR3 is TGTGCCAGCAGTTACTCAATAGGGGACGAGCAGTACTTC. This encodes CASSYSIGDEQYF.

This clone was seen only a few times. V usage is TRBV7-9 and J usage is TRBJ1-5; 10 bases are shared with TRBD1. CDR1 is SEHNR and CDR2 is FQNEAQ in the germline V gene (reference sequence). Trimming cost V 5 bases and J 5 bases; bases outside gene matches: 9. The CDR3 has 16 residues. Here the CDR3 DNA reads TGTGCCAGCAGCGTGACAGGGGGCTTACGCGATCAGCCCCAGCATTTT. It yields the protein CASSVTGGLRDQPQHF.

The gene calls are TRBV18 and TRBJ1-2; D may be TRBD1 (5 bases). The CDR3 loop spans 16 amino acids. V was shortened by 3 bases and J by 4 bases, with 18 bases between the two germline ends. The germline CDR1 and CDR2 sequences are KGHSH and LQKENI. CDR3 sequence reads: CASSPSGGPTLYGYTF. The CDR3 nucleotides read TGTGCCAGCTCACCGTCCGGGGGACCGACCCTCTATGGCTACACCTTC.

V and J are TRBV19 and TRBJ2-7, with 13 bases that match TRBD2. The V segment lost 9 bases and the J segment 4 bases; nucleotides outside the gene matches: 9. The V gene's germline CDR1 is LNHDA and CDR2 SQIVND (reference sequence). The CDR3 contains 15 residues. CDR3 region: CASSWTSGREYEQYF. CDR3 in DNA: TGTGCCAGCTCCTGGACTAGCGGGAGAGAGTACGAGCAGTACTTC.

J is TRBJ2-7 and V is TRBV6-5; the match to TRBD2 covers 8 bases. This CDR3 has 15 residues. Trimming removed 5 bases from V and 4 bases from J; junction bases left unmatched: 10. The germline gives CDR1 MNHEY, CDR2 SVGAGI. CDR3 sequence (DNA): TGTGCCAGCAGTCCCGAGCGGGAGTTGAGGTACGAGCAGTACTTC. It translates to CASSPERELRYEQYF.

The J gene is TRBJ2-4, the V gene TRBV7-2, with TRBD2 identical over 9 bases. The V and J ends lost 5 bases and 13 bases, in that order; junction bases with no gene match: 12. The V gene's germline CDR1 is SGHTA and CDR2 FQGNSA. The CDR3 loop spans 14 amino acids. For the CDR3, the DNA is TGTGCCAGCAGCCCGCGGGGCCAGCGGGAGGACCAGTACTTC. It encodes CASSPRGQREDQYF.

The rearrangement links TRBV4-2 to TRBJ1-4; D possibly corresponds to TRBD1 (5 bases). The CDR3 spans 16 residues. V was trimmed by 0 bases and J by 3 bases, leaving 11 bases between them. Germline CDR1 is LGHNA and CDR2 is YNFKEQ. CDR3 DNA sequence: TGTGCCAGCAGCCAAGAGGGGGGTAGGGCTAATGAAAAACTGTTTTTT. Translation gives CASSQEGGRANEKLFF.

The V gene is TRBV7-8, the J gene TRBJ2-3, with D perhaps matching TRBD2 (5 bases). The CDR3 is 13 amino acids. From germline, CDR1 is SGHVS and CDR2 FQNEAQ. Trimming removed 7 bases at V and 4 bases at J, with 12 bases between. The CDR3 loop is CASTRLRADTQYF. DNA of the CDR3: TGTGCCAGCACCCGTCTGCGGGCAGATACGCAGTATTTT.

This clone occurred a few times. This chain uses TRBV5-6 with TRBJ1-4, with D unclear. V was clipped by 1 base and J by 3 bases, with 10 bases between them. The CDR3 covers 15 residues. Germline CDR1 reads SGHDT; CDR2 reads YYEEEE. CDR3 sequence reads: CASSLTGRPNEKLFF. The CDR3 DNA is TGTGCCAGCAGCTTGACGGGGAGGCCTAATGAAAAACTGTTTTTT.

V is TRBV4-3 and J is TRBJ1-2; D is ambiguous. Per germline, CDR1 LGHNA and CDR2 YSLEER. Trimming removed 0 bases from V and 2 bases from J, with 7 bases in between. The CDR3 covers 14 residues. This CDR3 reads CASSQDKRNYGYTF. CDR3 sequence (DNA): TGCGCCAGCAGCCAAGATAAGAGAAACTATGGCTACACCTTC.

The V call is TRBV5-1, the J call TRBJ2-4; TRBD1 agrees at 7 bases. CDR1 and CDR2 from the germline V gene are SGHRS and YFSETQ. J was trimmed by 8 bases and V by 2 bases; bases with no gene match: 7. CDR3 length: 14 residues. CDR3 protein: CASSLSQGSDIQYF. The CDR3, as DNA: TGCGCCAGCAGCTTATCACAGGGGAGCGACATTCAGTACTTC.

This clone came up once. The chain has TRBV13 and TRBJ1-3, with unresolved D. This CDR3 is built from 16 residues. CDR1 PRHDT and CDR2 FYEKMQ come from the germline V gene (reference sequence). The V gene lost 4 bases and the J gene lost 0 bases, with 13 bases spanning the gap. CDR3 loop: CASSSTWSVSGNTIYF. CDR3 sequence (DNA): TGTGCCAGCAGCTCCACGTGGTCGGTCTCTGGAAACACCATATATTTT.

CDR3 DNA: TGTGCCAGCAGCCGAAACCTAGAGTCCTATGGCTACACCTTC. Translating it yields CASSRNLESYGYTF. The chain combines TRBV16 with TRBJ1-2; D is unresolved. Germline values: CDR1 KGHSY, CDR2 FQNENV. The ends were cut back, 4 bases at V and 4 bases at J, with 13 bases in the middle. The CDR3 totals 14 residues.

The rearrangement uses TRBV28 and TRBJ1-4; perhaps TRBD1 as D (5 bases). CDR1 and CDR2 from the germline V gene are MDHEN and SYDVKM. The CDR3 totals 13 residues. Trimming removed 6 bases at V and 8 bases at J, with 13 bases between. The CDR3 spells CASRGGLLEKLFF. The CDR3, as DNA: TGTGCCAGCAGGGGGGGACTCCTGGAAAAACTGTTTTTT.

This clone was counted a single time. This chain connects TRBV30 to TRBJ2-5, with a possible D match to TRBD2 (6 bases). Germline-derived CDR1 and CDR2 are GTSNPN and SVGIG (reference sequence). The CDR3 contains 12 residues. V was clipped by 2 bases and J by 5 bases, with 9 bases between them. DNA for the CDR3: TGTGCCTGGAGTAGTAGCGGTGAGACCCAGTACTTC. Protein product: CAWSSSGETQYF.

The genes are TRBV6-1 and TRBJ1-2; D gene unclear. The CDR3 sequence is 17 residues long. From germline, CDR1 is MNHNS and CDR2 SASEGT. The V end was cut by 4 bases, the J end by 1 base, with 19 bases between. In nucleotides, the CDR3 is TGTGCCAGCAGTGGCCTTGTCGCTATGATTAATAACTATGGCTACACCTTC. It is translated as CASSGLVAMINNYGYTF.

The CDR3 region is CASSQGRLAVSTDTQYF. The CDR3 bases are TGTGCCAGCAGCCAAGGCAGACTAGCGGTTAGCACAGATACGCAGTATTTT. This chain uses TRBV4-2 with TRBJ2-3; 9 bases match TRBD2. The CDR3 is 17 amino acids. V shed 1 base, J shed 0 bases, and the junction held 5 bases outside the gene matches. Germline V CDR1 and CDR2: LGHNA, YNFKEQ.

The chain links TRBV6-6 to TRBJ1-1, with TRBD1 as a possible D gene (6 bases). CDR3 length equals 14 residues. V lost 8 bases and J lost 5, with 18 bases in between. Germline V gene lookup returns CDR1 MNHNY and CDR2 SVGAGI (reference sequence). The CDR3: CASALQGSRTEAFF. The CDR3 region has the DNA TGTGCCAGCGCTTTACAGGGTAGCCGGACTGAAGCTTTCTTT.

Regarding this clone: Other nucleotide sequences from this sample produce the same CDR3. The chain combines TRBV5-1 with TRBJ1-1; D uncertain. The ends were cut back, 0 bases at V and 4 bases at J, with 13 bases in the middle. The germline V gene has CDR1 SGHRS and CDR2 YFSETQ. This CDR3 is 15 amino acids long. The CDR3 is CASSLGFGGSTEAFF. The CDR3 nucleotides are TGCGCCAGCAGCTTGGGCTTTGGAGGGTCCACTGAAGCTTTCTTT. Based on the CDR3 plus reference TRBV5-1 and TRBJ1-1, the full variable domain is KAGVTQTPRYLIKTRGQQVTLSCSPISGHRSVSWYQQTPGQGLQFLFEYFSETQRNKGNFPGRFSGRQFSNSRSEMNVSTLELGDSALYLCASSLGFGGSTEAFFGQGTRLTVV.

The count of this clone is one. In DNA, the CDR3 is TGTGCCAGCTCACCAGCGGTCTCCTACGAGCAGTACTTC. Translated, it gives CASSPAVSYEQYF. The chain links TRBV18 to TRBJ2-7, with D uncertain. Between the trimmed V and J ends, which lost 2 bases and 0 bases, there was a span of 5 bases. Germline V gene lookup returns CDR1 KGHSH and CDR2 LQKENI. CDR3 length: 13 amino acids.

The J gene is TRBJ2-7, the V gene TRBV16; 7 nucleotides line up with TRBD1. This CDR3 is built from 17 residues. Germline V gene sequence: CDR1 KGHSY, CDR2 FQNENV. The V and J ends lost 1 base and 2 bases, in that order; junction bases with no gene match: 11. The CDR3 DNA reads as TGTGCCAGCAGCCAATTTCCCTCCGGGACAGTGACCTACGAGCAGTACTTC. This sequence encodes CASSQFPSGTVTYEQYF.

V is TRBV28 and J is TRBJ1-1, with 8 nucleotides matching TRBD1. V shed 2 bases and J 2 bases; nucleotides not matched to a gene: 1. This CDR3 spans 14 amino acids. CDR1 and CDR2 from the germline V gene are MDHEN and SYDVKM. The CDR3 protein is CASSLGQGNTEAFF. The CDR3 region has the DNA TGTGCCAGCAGTTTAGGACAGGGTAACACTGAAGCTTTCTTT.

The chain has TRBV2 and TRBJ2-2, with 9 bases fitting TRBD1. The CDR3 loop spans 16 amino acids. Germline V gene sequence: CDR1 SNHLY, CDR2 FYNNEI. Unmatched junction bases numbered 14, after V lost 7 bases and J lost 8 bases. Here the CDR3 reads CASIGTGTGRVGELFF. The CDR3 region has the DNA TGTGCCAGCATTGGGACAGGGACAGGGAGGGTAGGGGAGCTGTTTTTT. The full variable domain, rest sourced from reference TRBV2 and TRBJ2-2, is EPEVTQTPSHQVTQMGQEVILRCVPISNHLYFYWYRQILGQKVEFLVSFYNNEISEKSEIFDDQFSVERPDGSNFTLKIRSTKLEDSAMYFCASIGTGTGRVGELFFGEGSRLTVL.

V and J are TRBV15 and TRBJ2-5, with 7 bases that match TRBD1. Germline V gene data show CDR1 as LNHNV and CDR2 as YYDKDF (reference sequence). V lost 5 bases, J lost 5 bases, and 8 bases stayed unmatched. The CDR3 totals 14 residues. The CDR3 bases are TGTGCCACCAGCTCCCGAGGGGGCGGCGAGACCCAGTACTTC. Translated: CATSSRGGGETQYF.

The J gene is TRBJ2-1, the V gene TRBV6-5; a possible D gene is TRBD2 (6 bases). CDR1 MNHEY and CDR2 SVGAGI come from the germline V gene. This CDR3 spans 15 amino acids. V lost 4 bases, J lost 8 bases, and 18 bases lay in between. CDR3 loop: CASSFRERGRDEQFF. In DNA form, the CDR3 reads TGTGCCAGCAGTTTCCGGGAGAGAGGTAGAGATGAGCAGTTCTTC.